Presented here are 30 T cell receptor beta chains from one specimen sequenced in a study of PD-1 blockade in classical Hodgkin lymphoma. Indicated time point: cycle 4 day 1 (C4D1), after five to seven weeks of nivolumab. Relapse was seen in all patients after autologous stem cell transplantation, and brentuximab vedotin exposure was variable. Thawed PBMCs underwent magnetic negative selection to yield purified CD4+ T cells. Some clones are missing from TCRdb's copy, which holds only in-frame ones; the method was immunoSEQ multiplex PCR. There are about 27,000 clones in the sample; around 85% occur only once, and around 2.4% lies in the top ten. This material consisted of CD4+ T cells from blood, taken before the fourth cycle of nivolumab. Source of these receptors: a human donor with classical Hodgkin lymphoma.

The rearrangement links TRBV6-1 to TRBJ1-5, with unresolved D. From germline, CDR1 is MNHNS and CDR2 SASEGT. The CDR3 covers 14 residues. Trimming left V 7 bases short and J 4 bases short, with 14 bases between. CDR3 DNA sequence: TGTGCCAGCACGGCCCAACACCTTAATCAGCCCCAGCATTTT. This sequence encodes CASTAQHLNQPQHF.

The chain uses TRBV5-1 and TRBJ2-4, with TRBD1 matching 7 bases. The CDR3 contains 15 residues. CDR1 and CDR2 (germline): SGHRS, YFSETQ. V was clipped by 4 bases and J by 2 bases; unmatched bases: 6. The CDR3 DNA reads TGCGCCAGCAGCATCGAACAGGGGACCAAAAACATTCAGTACTTC. Translated: CASSIEQGTKNIQYF.

This sequence joins TRBV5-1 and TRBJ2-1; tentative D call: TRBD2 (7 bases). This CDR3 is 15 amino acids long. V was shortened by 0 bases and J by 6 bases, with 13 bases between the two germline ends. Germline lookup yields CDR1 SGHRS and CDR2 YFSETQ. CDR3 region: CASSLEGGLGNEQFF. The CDR3 DNA is TGCGCCAGCAGCTTGGAGGGGGGGCTCGGCAATGAGCAGTTCTTC.

This CDR3 reads CASSLPPPGSGGYTF. The CDR3, as DNA: TGTGCCAGCAGTTTACCTCCCCCGGGATCTGGTGGCTACACCTTC. V is TRBV27 and J is TRBJ1-2; D remains ambiguous. With 2 bases removed from V and 7 bases from J, the gap between germline ends came to 17 bases. Germline V gene data show CDR1 as MNHEY and CDR2 as SMNVEV (reference sequence). This CDR3 has 15 amino acids.

This clone occurred once. The V and J genes are TRBV7-2 and TRBJ2-1, with 11 bases matching TRBD2. The V gene end was trimmed by 5 bases and the J gene end by 6 bases; junction bases not matched to a gene: 6. CDR1 and CDR2 (germline): SGHTA, FQGNSA. The CDR3 has 15 amino acids. CDR3 in amino acids: CASSRGLAVTNEQFF. The DNA of the CDR3 is TGTGCCAGCAGCCGGGGACTAGCGGTTACCAATGAGCAGTTCTTC.

This clone has only a few counts. J is TRBJ1-2 and V is TRBV30, with D possibly being TRBD1 (5 bases). Looked up from germline, CDR1 is GTSNPN and CDR2 is SVGIG (reference sequence). There are 12 residues in the CDR3. Trimming took 2 bases from V and 5 from J, leaving 9 bases between them. The CDR3 sequence is CAWSYQGYGYTF. The CDR3 region has the DNA TGTGCCTGGAGTTATCAGGGTTATGGCTACACCTTC.

This clone was seen a few times. J is TRBJ1-2 and V is TRBV5-4, with 12 positions matching TRBD1. Germline-derived CDR1 and CDR2 are SGHNT and YYREEE (reference sequence). V lost 4 bases to trimming and J lost 4 bases; unmatched junction nucleotides: 5. The CDR3 extends over 15 amino acids. CDR3 region: CASSGGQGATYGYTF. The DNA for the CDR3 is TGTGCCAGCAGCGGGGGACAGGGGGCGACCTATGGCTACACCTTC. Complete variable domain (other parts from reference TRBV5-4 and TRBJ1-2): ETGVTQSPTHLIKTRGQQVTLRCSSQSGHNTVSWYQQALGQGPQFIFQYYREEENGRGNFPPRFSGLQFPNYSSELNVNALELDDSALYLCASSGGQGATYGYTFGSGTRLTVV.

This clone appeared a single time. V and J are TRBV11-3 and TRBJ2-5, with unresolved D. CDR1 and CDR2 from the germline V gene are SGHNT and YENEEA. Trimming removed 0 bases from V and 0 bases from J, with 11 bases in between. The CDR3 is made up of 16 amino acids. CDR3 protein: CASSLDLSRNQETQYF. CDR3 DNA sequence: TGTGCCAGCAGCTTAGATCTCTCCAGAAACCAAGAGACCCAGTACTTC.

The J gene is TRBJ2-3, the V gene TRBV28, with 12 positions matching TRBD1. V shed 5 bases and J 9 bases; nucleotides not matched to a gene: 6. This CDR3 spans 14 amino acids. Looked up from germline, CDR1 is MDHEN and CDR2 is SYDVKM. DNA for the CDR3: TGTGCCAGCAGTCGGGACAGGGGGCTAGGGACGCAGTATTTT. Translation gives CASSRDRGLGTQYF.

Regarding this clone: Mismatch with germline at one junction end may stem from a read error. This chain uses TRBV7-7 with TRBJ1-1, with D hard to call. This CDR3 is built from 13 residues. Germline V gives CDR1 SSHAT, CDR2 FNYEAQ (reference sequence). CDR3 loop: CASSLAPNTEAFF. Here the CDR3 DNA reads TGTGCTAGCAGCTTAGCTCCGAACACTGAAGCTTTCTTT.

This chain connects TRBV28 to TRBJ2-3; D may be TRBD1 or TRBD2 (5 bases each). The CDR3 runs 16 residues. Trimming shortened V by 4 bases and J by 6 bases, and 20 bases separated the two germline ends. The germline gives CDR1 MDHEN, CDR2 SYDVKM. CDR3: CASSSRGRRASDTQYF. CDR3 DNA: TGTGCCAGCAGTTCACGAGGGCGCAGGGCCAGCGATACGCAGTATTTT.

J is TRBJ1-5 and V is TRBV5-5; perhaps TRBD1 as D (5 bases). The CDR3 has 14 amino acids. The germline gives CDR1 SGHKS, CDR2 YYEKEE (reference sequence). Trimming removed 4 bases from V and 4 bases from J, with 12 bases in between. CDR3 bases: TGTGCCAGCAGCGGCGGGGCTTCAAATCAGCCCCAGCATTTT. Amino acids: CASSGGASNQPQHF.

The chain employs TRBV4-1 and TRBJ2-6; TRBD1 is a possible D gene (5 bases). Germline values: CDR1 MGHRA, CDR2 YSYEKL. V was shortened by 2 bases and J by 3 bases, with 8 bases between the two germline ends. The CDR3 has 15 amino acids. The CDR3, as DNA: TGCGCCAGCAGCCAACAGGGATTTGGGGCCAACGTCCTGACTTTC. Protein sequence: CASSQQGFGANVLTF.

In DNA form, the CDR3 reads TGTGCCAGCAGTTTAAGGGCAGGGGGCAAGGGCTACACCTTC. Its protein product is CASSLRAGGKGYTF. The genes are TRBV27 and TRBJ1-2; 8 bases map to TRBD1. CDR1 and CDR2 (germline): MNHEY, SMNVEV (reference sequence). The CDR3 is made up of 14 amino acids. After removal of 2 bases from V and 8 bases from J, the junction contained 7 bases not matched to a gene.

The gene calls are TRBV7-2 and TRBJ2-3; D might be TRBD1 (6 bases). V was shortened by 1 base and J by 2 bases, with 10 bases between the two germline ends. The CDR3 loop spans 15 amino acids. Germline assignment: CDR1 SGHTA and CDR2 FQGNSA. The CDR3 DNA reads as TGTGCCAGCAGCTTAGGGCAGGGGCACACAGATACGCAGTATTTT. Residues: CASSLGQGHTDTQYF.

The CDR3 region is CASKSYRDYNEQFF. CDR3 in DNA: TGTGCCAGTAAAAGCTACCGGGACTACAATGAGCAGTTCTTC. The V gene is TRBV19, the J gene TRBJ2-1; a weak D match, TRBD2 (5 bases). This CDR3 has 14 amino acids. Germline-derived CDR1 and CDR2 are LNHDA and SQIVND (reference sequence). The germline V and J ends were trimmed by 7 bases and 3 bases, with 13 bases remaining between them.

The chain has TRBV4-1 and TRBJ2-5; D is unclear. Germline CDR1 MGHRA, CDR2 YSYEKL. The CDR3 length is 13 residues. V was cut by 4 bases and J by 5 bases, with 11 bases left in between. In nucleotides, the CDR3 is TGCGCCAGCAGCCTCCAGATACAGGAGACCCAGTACTTC. Translated, it gives CASSLQIQETQYF.

The chain joins TRBV19 to TRBJ2-7, with 11 nucleotides matching TRBD2. Germline V gene data show CDR1 as LNHDA and CDR2 as SQIVND (reference sequence). The CDR3 has 14 amino acids. J was trimmed by 3 bases and V by 6 bases; bases with no gene match: 4. The CDR3 protein is CASSTSGRFYEQYF. The CDR3 DNA follows: TGTGCCAGTAGCACTAGCGGGAGATTCTACGAGCAGTACTTC.

The chain couples TRBV5-1 to TRBJ2-1; TRBD2 aligns across 11 bases. Germline CDR1 SGHRS, CDR2 YFSETQ. The CDR3 has 14 amino acids. The V and J ends lost 4 bases and 8 bases, in that order; junction bases with no gene match: 5. CDR3 residues: CASSVAGGPYEQFF. The CDR3 DNA follows: TGCGCCAGCAGCGTAGCGGGAGGGCCCTATGAGCAGTTCTTC.

This chain uses TRBV2 with TRBJ1-4, with 7 nucleotides matching TRBD1. Germline V gene lookup returns CDR1 SNHLY and CDR2 FYNNEI. The V and J ends lost 7 bases and 0 bases, in that order; junction bases with no gene match: 8. The CDR3 sequence is 16 residues long. As DNA, the CDR3 is TGTGCCAGCATGGAGAGACAGGGAACAACTAATGAAAAACTGTTTTTT. Translation: CASMERQGTTNEKLFF.

The chain has TRBV5-1 and TRBJ1-5; a possible D gene is TRBD1 (5 bases). Germline CDR1 reads SGHRS; CDR2 reads YFSETQ. Trimming removed 2 bases from V and 7 bases from J, with 10 bases in between. There are 13 residues in the CDR3. In nucleotides, the CDR3 is TGCGCCAGCAGCTTTGGGGGTTCCCAGCCCCAGCATTTT. This translates into CASSFGGSQPQHF.

This sequence joins TRBV15 and TRBJ2-5, with no clear D. Germline V CDR1 and CDR2: LNHNV, YYDKDF (reference sequence). Trimming cost V 3 bases and J 4 bases, with 6 bases left between them. This CDR3 contains 12 residues. The CDR3 reads CATSRVGETQYF. The CDR3 DNA reads TGTGCCACCAGCAGGGTTGGAGAGACCCAGTACTTC. The full variable domain, completed using reference TRBV15 and TRBJ2-5, is DAMVIQNPRYQVTQFGKPVTLSCSQTLNHNVMYWYQQKSSQAPKLLFHYYDKDFNNEADTPDNFQSRRPNTSFCFLDIRSPGLGDTAMYLCATSRVGETQYFGPGTRLLVL.

The chain joins TRBV7-9 to TRBJ2-7; TRBD2 agrees at 7 bases. Per the germline V gene, CDR1 is SEHNR and CDR2 is FQNEAQ (reference sequence). The CDR3 is 15 amino acids. The V and J ends lost 6 bases and 0 bases, in that order; junction bases with no gene match: 8. In DNA, the CDR3 is TGTGCCAGCAGACCTCTAGCGGTCCCCTCCTACGAGCAGTACTTC. Protein sequence: CASRPLAVPSYEQYF.

This clone has a handful of counts. V usage is TRBV7-9 and J usage is TRBJ1-2, with D unresolved. V was trimmed by 5 bases and J by 5 bases, leaving 12 bases between them. The CDR3 is 13 residues long. Germline CDR1 SEHNR, CDR2 FQNEAQ (reference sequence). DNA of the CDR3: TGTGCCAGCAGCCCAACTCATTCTTATGGCTACACCTTC. It yields the protein CASSPTHSYGYTF.

The V and J genes are TRBV2 and TRBJ2-3; D gene uncertain. Germline values: CDR1 SNHLY, CDR2 FYNNEI. V was pared by 6 bases and J by 4 bases, with 11 bases between. This CDR3 region has 13 residues. The CDR3 DNA follows: TGTGCCAGCAGCGCCTCGCCGGCAGATACGCAGTATTTT. This gives the protein CASSASPADTQYF. The full variable domain, completed using reference TRBV2 and TRBJ2-3, is EPEVTQTPSHQVTQMGQEVILRCVPISNHLYFYWYRQILGQKVEFLVSFYNNEISEKSEIFDDQFSVERPDGSNFTLKIRSTKLEDSAMYFCASSASPADTQYFGPGTRLTVL.

This clone occurred a few times. This chain connects TRBV5-1 to TRBJ1-2; D unclear. V lost 0 bases, J lost 6 bases, and 12 bases lay in between. The CDR3 loop spans 14 amino acids. Per the germline V gene, CDR1 is SGHRS and CDR2 is YFSETQ. CDR3: CASSLEATRNGYTF. The CDR3 bases are TGCGCCAGCAGCTTGGAAGCGACCCGGAATGGCTACACCTTC.

This chain uses TRBV15 with TRBJ1-5, with TRBD1 matching over 8 bases. Germline V CDR1 and CDR2: LNHNV, YYDKDF (reference sequence). This CDR3 is built from 17 residues. J gave up 4 bases and V 0 bases, and 8 bases lay outside the gene matches. CDR3 nucleotides: TGTGCCACCAGCAGAGATGGTAGTTGGACAGGGAATCAGCCCCAGCATTTT. Protein sequence: CATSRDGSWTGNQPQHF.

This clone has only one observation. The chain combines TRBV5-1 with TRBJ1-4, with 11 bases that match TRBD1. Per germline, CDR1 SGHRS and CDR2 YFSETQ. The CDR3 runs to 14 residues. Trimming cost V 3 bases and J 7 bases; bases outside gene matches: 2. The CDR3 DNA is TGCGCCAGCAGCTCCGGGACAGGGGGTGAAAAACTGTTTTTT. This encodes CASSSGTGGEKLFF.

The rearrangement uses TRBV11-2 and TRBJ1-1; 7 positions match TRBD1. Germline CDR1 reads SGHAT; CDR2 reads FQNNGV. V shed 5 bases and J 6 bases; nucleotides not matched to a gene: 24. The CDR3 has 19 amino acids. The CDR3 region is CASSPLGDSGPKGRAEAFF. CDR3 in DNA: TGTGCCAGCAGCCCCTTAGGGGACAGCGGGCCAAAGGGAAGGGCTGAAGCTTTCTTT.

This chain connects TRBV5-1 to TRBJ1-4, with D perhaps matching TRBD1 (6 bases). Trimming stripped 6 bases from V and 3 bases from J, with 12 bases between. This CDR3 spans 14 amino acids. Germline loops: CDR1 SGHRS, CDR2 YFSETQ. CDR3 bases: TGCGCCAGCACCAAACAGGGTTCTAATGAAAAACTGTTTTTT. Protein product: CASTKQGSNEKLFF.